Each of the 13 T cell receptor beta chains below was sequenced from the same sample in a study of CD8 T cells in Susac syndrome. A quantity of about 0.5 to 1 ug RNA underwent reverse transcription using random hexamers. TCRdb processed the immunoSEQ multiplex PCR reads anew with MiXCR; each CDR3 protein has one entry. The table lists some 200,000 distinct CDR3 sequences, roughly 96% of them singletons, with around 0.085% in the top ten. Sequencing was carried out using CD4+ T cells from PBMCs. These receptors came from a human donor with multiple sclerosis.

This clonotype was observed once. This CDR3 is CASTKGGRQGKLFF. DNA for the CDR3: TGTGCCAGCACCAAGGGGGGGCGACAGGGAAAACTGTTTTTT. V usage is TRBV27 and J usage is TRBJ1-4, with 7 bases fitting TRBD1. This CDR3 region has 14 residues. Germline CDR1 and CDR2: MNHEY and SMNVEV (reference sequence). Germline trimming cut 7 bases from V and 10 bases from J; bases unmatched to any gene: 12.

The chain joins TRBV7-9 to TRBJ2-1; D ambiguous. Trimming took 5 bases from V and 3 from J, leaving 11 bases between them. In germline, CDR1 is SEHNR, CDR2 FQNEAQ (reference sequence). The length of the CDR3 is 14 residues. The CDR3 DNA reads TGTGCCAGCAGCCAAAGTGGGGTCTACAATGAGCAGTTCTTC. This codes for CASSQSGVYNEQFF.

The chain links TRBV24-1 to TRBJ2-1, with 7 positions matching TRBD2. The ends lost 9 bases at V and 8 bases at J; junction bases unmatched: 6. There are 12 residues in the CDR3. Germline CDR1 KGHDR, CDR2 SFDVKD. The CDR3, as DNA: TGTGCCACCGGAGGCGGGAGTTATGAGCAGTTCTTC. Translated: CATGGGSYEQFF.

CDR3 bases: TGTGCCAGCAGTCATCAATCCGGGACTAGTTTCTACGAGCAGTACTTC. Protein sequence: CASSHQSGTSFYEQYF. The chain combines TRBV28 with TRBJ2-7; 8 positions match TRBD2. CDR1 is MDHEN and CDR2 is SYDVKM in the germline V gene. Trimming removed 5 bases from V and 3 bases from J; junction bases left unmatched: 12. The CDR3 has 16 residues.

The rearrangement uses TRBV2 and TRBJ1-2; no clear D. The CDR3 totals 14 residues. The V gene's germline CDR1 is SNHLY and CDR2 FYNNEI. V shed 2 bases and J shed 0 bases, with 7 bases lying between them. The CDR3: CASSEQDSNYGYTF. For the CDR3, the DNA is TGTGCCAGCAGTGAACAGGACTCTAACTATGGCTACACCTTC.

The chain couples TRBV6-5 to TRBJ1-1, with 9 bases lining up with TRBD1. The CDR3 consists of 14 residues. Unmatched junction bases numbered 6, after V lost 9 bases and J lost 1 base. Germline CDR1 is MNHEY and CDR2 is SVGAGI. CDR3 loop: CASVPGQGNTEAFF. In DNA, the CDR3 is TGTGCCAGTGTCCCGGGACAGGGGAACACTGAAGCTTTCTTT.

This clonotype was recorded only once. CDR3 DNA: TGTGCCACCAGCCAGAAGGGGGTTCTTGGCTACACCTTC. Translating it yields CATSQKGVLGYTF. The chain recombines TRBV15 with TRBJ1-2; possibly TRBD1 for D (6 bases). The CDR3 length is 13 residues. V dropped 5 bases and J dropped 7 bases, with 14 bases sitting between them. The germline gives CDR1 LNHNV, CDR2 YYDKDF (reference sequence).

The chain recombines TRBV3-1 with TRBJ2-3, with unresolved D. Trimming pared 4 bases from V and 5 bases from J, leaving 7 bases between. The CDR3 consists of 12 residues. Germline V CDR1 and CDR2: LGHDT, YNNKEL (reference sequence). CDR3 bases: TGTGCCAGCAGCCGGCACCTAGATACGCAGTATTTT. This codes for CASSRHLDTQYF.

CDR3 in amino acids: CASSFSGDTDTQYF. The CDR3 nucleotides are TGTGCCAGCAGCTTTAGCGGGGACACAGATACGCAGTATTTT. V is TRBV7-6 and J is TRBJ2-3; TRBD2 matches at 8 bases. Trimming cost V 3 bases and J 2 bases; bases outside gene matches: 1. Germline V gene lookup returns CDR1 SGHVS and CDR2 FNYEAQ. The CDR3 has 14 residues.

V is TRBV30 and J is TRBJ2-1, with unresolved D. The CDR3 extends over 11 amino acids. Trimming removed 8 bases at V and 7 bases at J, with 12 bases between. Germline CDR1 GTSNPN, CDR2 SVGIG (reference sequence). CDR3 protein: CAVGLPNEQFF. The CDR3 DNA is TGTGCCGTGGGCTTACCGAATGAGCAGTTCTTC.

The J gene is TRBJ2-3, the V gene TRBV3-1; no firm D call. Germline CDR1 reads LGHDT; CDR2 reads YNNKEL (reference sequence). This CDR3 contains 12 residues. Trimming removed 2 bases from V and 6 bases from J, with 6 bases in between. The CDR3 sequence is CASSQQADTQYF. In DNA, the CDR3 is TGTGCCAGCAGCCAACAGGCGGATACGCAGTATTTT.

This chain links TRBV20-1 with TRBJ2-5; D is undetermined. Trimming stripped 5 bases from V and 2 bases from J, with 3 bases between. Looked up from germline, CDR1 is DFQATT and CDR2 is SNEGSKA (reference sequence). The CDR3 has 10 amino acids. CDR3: CSAGQETQYF. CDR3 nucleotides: TGCAGTGCTGGACAAGAGACCCAGTACTTC.

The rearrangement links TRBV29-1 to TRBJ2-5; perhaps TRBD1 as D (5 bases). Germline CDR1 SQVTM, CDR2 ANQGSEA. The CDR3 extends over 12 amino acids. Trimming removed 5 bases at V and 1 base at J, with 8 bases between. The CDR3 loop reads CSVRQTQETQYF. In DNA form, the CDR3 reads TGCAGCGTTAGACAGACCCAAGAGACCCAGTACTTC.